The clone carrying this T cell receptor (beta chain) was seen repeatedly, ten times or more. Its cognate antigen is unknown. The CDR3 extends over 17 amino acids. Germline V gives CDR1 SGHTA, CDR2 FQGNSA. Between the trimmed V and J ends, which lost 5 bases and 1 base, there was a span of 20 bases. TCRdb reprocessed the reads with MiXCR, giving one entry per CDR3 protein. Among 110,000 to 150,000 distinct CDR3 sequences listed, about 6% were seen once. The sample comes from a study of T cell repertoires in cytomegalovirus infection. In the study overall: An indication of both CMV infection and matching HLA type came from public TCR beta signatures. Notes on the study in general: CMV carriers having the relevant HLA were flagged by cumulative public TCR beta family frequency.

V is TRBV7-2 and J is TRBJ1-1, with D perhaps matching TRBD1 (5 bases). Sequenced: PBMCs. This sequence originates from a human donor in good health (CMV status not recorded). Some clones in this sample may be carry-over from other donors' samples. CDR3 nucleotides: TGTGCCAGCAGCGGTCGGGCTGGCGGGGGAAGGAACACTGAAGCTTTCTTT. This codes for CASSGRAGGGRNTEAFF. Drawing the rest from reference TRBV7-2 and TRBJ1-1, the complete variable domain is GAGVSQSPSNKVTEKGKDVELRCDPISGHTALYWYRQSLGQGLEFLIYFQGNSAPDKSGLPSDRFSAERTGGSVSTLTIQRTQQEDSAVYLCASSGRAGGGRNTEAFFGQGTRLTVV.